This T cell receptor (beta chain) was profiled in a study of blood T cell dynamics during melanoma immunotherapy. About the research overall: Metastatic melanoma patients received first-line pembrolizumab or nivolumab plus ipilimumab.

Clones were read by immunoSEQ multiplex PCR, and TCRdb kept only the in-frame ones, dropping some. This table holds some 15,000 clones, over 75% found once. The time point denotes: pre-treatment baseline. Samples come from before therapy and from week 3 after the first blockade cycle. Response was assessed by RECIST 1.1 at 12 weeks, except a couple of rapid progressors. Trimming pared 3 bases from V and 0 bases from J, leaving 6 bases between. The CDR3 contains 14 residues. Germline V gene lookup returns CDR1 KGHSH and CDR2 LQKENI. Sequenced here: blood, sampled from a patient treated with checkpoint blockade. The gene calls are TRBV18 and TRBJ2-1, with D unclear. The receptor's source is a human donor with melanoma. CDR3 coding DNA: TGTGCCAGCTCACCGCCGAGCTCCTACAATGAGCAGTTCTTC. This sequence encodes CASSPPSSYNEQFF.